The source of this T cell receptor beta chain is a study of T cell repertoires in cytomegalovirus infection. Study as a whole: Carrying CMV and the relevant HLA type showed in public TCR beta signatures. Findings of the study overall: Cumulative public TCR beta family frequency identified CMV carriers with the relevant HLA. Clonotype analysis showed dominance of the ex vivo response by HLA-C-restricted CMV-specific TCR beta clonotypes.

TCRdb reanalysed the reads using MiXCR and keeps one entry per CDR3 protein. This table has hundreds of thousands of distinct CDR3 sequences, roughly 26% appearing once. V was cut by 7 bases and J by 4 bases, with 13 bases left in between. The germline V gene has CDR1 MNHEY and CDR2 SVGEGT. CDR3 size: 13 residues. Details on this clonotype: No antigen is known for it.

This TCR derives from a human donor in good health (CMV status not recorded). Some clones in this sample may be carry-over from other donors' samples. The source material was CD8+ T cells from PBMCs. The chain couples TRBV6-2 or TRBV6-3 to TRBJ1-2, with D possibly TRBD1 on 6 matching bases. The CDR3 DNA reads as TGTGCCAGCACCGCCGGGACAACCTATGGCTACACCTTC. This encodes CASTAGTTYGYTF.